The subject of this entry is one T cell receptor beta chain. The same CDR3 arises from other DNA sequences in this sample as well. CDR1 and CDR2 from the germline V gene are MNHEY and SMNVEV (reference sequence). Trimming pared 3 bases from V and 7 bases from J, leaving 4 bases between. CDR3 length: 11 residues. The source of the sample is a study of blood T cell repertoires in COVID-19. Self-reported history from a screening survey and questionnaire set each donor's cohort. Assay: immunoSEQ multiplex PCR; the TCRdb copy retains only in-frame clones and omits some. The sample carries over 350,000 clones, 80% to 90% recorded once.

The sequence came from a woman aged 45-65 years who had recovered from COVID-19. Sequenced: PBMCs or T cells enriched from blood (not recorded which). The V and J genes are TRBV27 and TRBJ2-1; D uncertain. The DNA for the CDR3 is TGTGCCAGCAGTTTGCGTAATGAGCAGTTCTTC. It specifies CASSLRNEQFF.